This T cell receptor (beta chain) appears in the sequencing data of a study of blood T cells in healthy people across ages. This clonotype showed up just a few times. V was pared by 4 bases and J by 0 bases, with 10 bases between. Germline V gene data show CDR1 as SQVTM and CDR2 as ANQGSEA. CDR3 size: 13 residues. Ten milliliters of peripheral blood were drawn from each donor. Every sample gave at least 5 micrograms of total RNA when it was extracted. The authors ran a second PCR of about 7 to 11 cycles using a sample-barcoded 5' primer and a J-beta primer mix. TCRdb analysed the 5' RACE reads with MiXCR anew, one entry per CDR3 protein. Of roughly 1.7 million distinct CDR3 sequences listed, about 31% were seen once; the top ten hold around 11%.

The chain links TRBV29-1 to TRBJ2-7; the D call may be TRBD1 or TRBD2 (5 bases each). The sample consisted of blood. The TCR comes from a woman between 25 and 40 years old in good health. The CDR3 DNA reads as TGCAGCGTTGGGGACGGCATCTCCTACGAGCAGTACTTC. This codes for CSVGDGISYEQYF.